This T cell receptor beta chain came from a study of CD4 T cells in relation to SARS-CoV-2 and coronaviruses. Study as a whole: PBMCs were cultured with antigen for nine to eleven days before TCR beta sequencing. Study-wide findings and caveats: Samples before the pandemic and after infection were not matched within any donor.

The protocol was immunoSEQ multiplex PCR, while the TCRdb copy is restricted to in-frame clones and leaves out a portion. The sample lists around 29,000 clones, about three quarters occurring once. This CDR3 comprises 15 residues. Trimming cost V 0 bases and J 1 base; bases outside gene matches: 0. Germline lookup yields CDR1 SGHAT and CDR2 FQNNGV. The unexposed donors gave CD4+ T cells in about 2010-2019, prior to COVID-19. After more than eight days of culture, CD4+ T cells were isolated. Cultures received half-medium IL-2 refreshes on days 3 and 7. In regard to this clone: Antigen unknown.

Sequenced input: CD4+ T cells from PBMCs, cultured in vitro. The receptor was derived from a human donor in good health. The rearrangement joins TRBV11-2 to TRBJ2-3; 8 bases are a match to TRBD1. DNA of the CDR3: TGTGCCAGCAGCTTAGACAGGGGGCGCACAGATACGCAGTATTTT. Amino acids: CASSLDRGRTDTQYF.